The next 5 T cell receptor beta chains were all read from a single sample in a study of CD8 T cells in ankylosing spondylitis. Whole-study findings and limits: A TCR beta motif of fewer than ten highly homologous variants appeared characteristic of ankylosing spondylitis blood.

For these TCRs, the target antigens are not known. MiXCR was run by TCRdb on the 5' RACE reads, yielding one entry per CDR3 protein. The sample holds under 850,000 distinct CDR3 sequences; about 20% are singletons and the top ten take under 20%. The sequenced material came from blood, either unsorted or a sorted T cell fraction (not recorded which). The source of these receptors is a male donor with ankylosing spondylitis.

This chain links TRBV3-1 with TRBJ2-1; 14 positions match TRBD2. Per the germline V gene, CDR1 is LGHDT and CDR2 is YNNKEL (reference sequence). The CDR3 loop spans 23 amino acids. V trimming: 4 bases; J trimming: 7 bases; junction bases outside the gene matches: 27. CDR3 DNA sequence: TGTGCCAGCAGCCCCCCCGATTCCCGGGGGGGACTAGCGGGAGTAAGCGGTAAGAATGAGCAGTTCTTC. It codes for CASSPPDSRGGLAGVSGKNEQFF.

CDR3 loop: CASSPFSGTGPYEQYF. DNA of the CDR3: TGTGCCAGCAGCCCGTTTTCCGGGACAGGGCCCTACGAGCAGTACTTC. The chain joins TRBV9 to TRBJ2-7, with 9 bases matching TRBD1. There are 16 residues in the CDR3. The junction had 10 bases not matched to a gene; V was cut back by 4 bases and J by 2 bases. CDR1 is SGDLS, CDR2 YYNGEE, per germline. Full variable domain (missing parts from reference TRBV9 and TRBJ2-7): DSGVTQTPKHLITATGQRVTLRCSPRSGDLSVYWYQQSLDQGLQFLIQYYNGEERAKGNILERFSAQQFPDLHSELNLSSLELGDSALYFCASSPFSGTGPYEQYFGPGTRLTVT.

This clonotype was observed a handful of times. The chain links TRBV12-3 or TRBV12-4 to TRBJ2-7, with a possible D match to TRBD2 (5 bases). V was cut by 3 bases and J by 3 bases, with 15 bases left in between. The CDR3 covers 15 residues. The CDR3 DNA sequence: TGTGCCAGCAGTTTTTTTTTAGATCGGGACTACGAGCAGTACTTC. Protein: CASSFFLDRDYEQYF.

The CDR3 DNA is TGCAGTGCTAGAGTCGGCGGACAGGGGTTCTATGGCTACACCTTC. Protein sequence: CSARVGGQGFYGYTF. The chain carries TRBV20-1 and TRBJ1-2; 9 nucleotides align to TRBD1. J gave up 4 bases and V 1 base, and 7 bases lay outside the gene matches. In germline, CDR1 is DFQATT, CDR2 SNEGSKA (reference sequence). The CDR3 has 15 residues.

J is TRBJ2-1 and V is TRBV20-1, with D perhaps matching TRBD2 (5 bases). CDR1 and CDR2 (germline): DFQATT, SNEGSKA (reference sequence). CDR3 length: 17 amino acids. V lost 3 bases, J lost 0 bases, and 18 bases lay in between. The CDR3 here is CSARALDGLSSYNEQFF. The CDR3 DNA sequence: TGCAGTGCTAGGGCCCTGGACGGACTTAGCTCCTACAATGAGCAGTTCTTC.